This T cell receptor beta chain was identified during a study of shared clonotypes between healthy human individuals. TCRdb's table, derived via immunoSEQ multiplex PCR, lists solely in-frame clones and lacks some. Of 1.5 million to 2.5 million clones detected, roughly 94% appear once; the ten largest clones hold more than 0.9%. CD45RO-negative cells were positively selected for CCR7, leaving out terminally differentiated effector memory CD45RA+ cells. This receptor was obtained from a young man in good health. Sequences were obtained from naive CD8+ T cells sorted from blood.

The CDR3 protein is CASSQGQARGGQYF. Written as DNA, the CDR3 is TGTGCCAGCAGCCAAGGACAGGCCCGCGGGGGGCAGTACTTC. The rearrangement joins TRBV7-9 to TRBJ2-7; D tentatively reads TRBD1 or TRBD2 (7 bases each). Germline V lookup: CDR1 SEHNR, CDR2 FQNEAQ (reference sequence). Trimming took off 5 bases at V and 9 bases at J, with 20 bases between the two ends. The CDR3 has 14 amino acids.